This T cell receptor (beta chain) was captured by sequencing in a study of control samples from healthy donors and cancer patients. The germline CDR1 and CDR2 sequences are SGHRS and YFSETQ. V dropped 4 bases and J dropped 4; count of bases not matched to a gene: 6. This CDR3 is 16 amino acids long. Profiled with immunoSEQ multiplex PCR; TCRdb holds only in-frame clones, not every one. The sample has 140,000 or so clones, around 86% seen once. The receptor was derived from a man in his thirties or forties in good health. The specimen was blood. The chain is built from TRBV5-1 and TRBJ2-3, with TRBD2 matching 13 bases. The CDR3 bases are TGCGCCAGCAGCCAATCACTAGCGGGGGGGCCAGATACGCAGTATTTT. This sequence encodes CASSQSLAGGPDTQYF.